These T cell receptor beta chains were read from a single sample in a study of shared clonotypes between healthy human individuals. The method was immunoSEQ multiplex PCR; TCRdb's version includes in-frame clones alone and lacks a portion of them. The table has 2 million to 2.5 million clones, over 85% seen once. Source material: naive CD4+ T cells from PBMCs. The receptors stem from a man aged 18 to 29 in good health. Some clones in this sample may be carry-over from other donors' samples. Both conserved end residues are part of each CDR3. D genes are given only for firm matches.

j_call: TRBJ1-4; v_call: TRBV28; d_call: NA; cdr3_nt: TGTGCCACGGGTCTCGGACAGCTTAATGAAAAACTGTTTTTT; cdr3_aa: CATGLGQLNEKLFF
j_call: TRBJ2-7; v_call: TRBV6-5; d_call: NA; cdr3_nt: TGTGCCAGCAGTTACGTCGGGAGCAGCTCCTACGAGCAGTACTTC; cdr3_aa: CASSYVGSSSYEQYF
j_call: TRBJ1-1; v_call: TRBV28; d_call: NA; cdr3_nt: TGTGCCAGCAGTACTCAATACCCACAGCGAGCTTTCTTT; cdr3_aa: CASSTQYPQRAFF
j_call: TRBJ2-5; v_call: TRBV19; d_call: NA; cdr3_nt: TGTGCCAGTAGCCTCAGTCAGGGAGAGACCCAGTACTTC; cdr3_aa: CASSLSQGETQYF
j_call: TRBJ2-2; v_call: TRBV5-1; d_call: NA; cdr3_nt: TGCGCCAGCAGTGGTACTCTGAACACCGGGGAGCTGTTTTTT; cdr3_aa: CASSGTLNTGELFF
j_call: TRBJ2-7; v_call: TRBV5-4; d_call: TRBD1; cdr3_nt: TGTGCCAGCAGCGGGACAGACTCCTACGAGCAGTACTTC; cdr3_aa: CASSGTDSYEQYF
j_call: TRBJ2-5; v_call: TRBV2; d_call: TRBD1; cdr3_nt: TGTGCCAGCAGTGGGGACAGGCAAGAGACCCAGTACTTC; cdr3_aa: CASSGDRQETQYF
j_call: TRBJ2-7; v_call: TRBV28; d_call: NA; cdr3_nt: TGTGCCAGCAGTTATCGGACACGCACCTACGAGCAGTACTTC; cdr3_aa: CASSYRTRTYEQYF
j_call: TRBJ2-6; v_call: TRBV28; d_call: NA; cdr3_nt: TGTGCCAGCAGTGGACCGTCAGGGGCCAACGTCCTGACTTTC; cdr3_aa: CASSGPSGANVLTF
j_call: TRBJ1-1; v_call: TRBV29-1; d_call: NA; cdr3_nt: TGCAGCGTTGAAGGGTATTCAGGGGCGAACACTGAAGCTTTCTTT; cdr3_aa: CSVEGYSGANTEAFF
j_call: TRBJ1-2; v_call: TRBV10-3; d_call: NA; cdr3_nt: TGTGCCATCAGTGCCCAGGCCGGCGAAAGCTACACCTTC; cdr3_aa: CAISAQAGESYTF
j_call: TRBJ1-5; v_call: TRBV5-1; d_call: NA; cdr3_nt: TGCGCCAGCAGCTTCGACAGGCGGGATCAGCCCCAGCATTTT; cdr3_aa: CASSFDRRDQPQHF